This T cell receptor (beta chain) was captured in a study of blood T cells in healthy people across ages. Study conclusions and caveats: From one million sequenced T cells, diversity estimates were lower bounds.

Using a J-beta primer mix together with a sample-barcoded 5' primer, a second PCR was run for about 6 to 12 cycles. One entry per CDR3 protein results from TCRdb running MiXCR on the 5' RACE reads. The top ten hold more than 8.5% of the sample, which has roughly 700,000 distinct CDR3 sequences, around a quarter seen once. With regard to this clonotype: The antigen remains undetermined. At one of its ends the junction is not consistent with the germline gene, which may arise from a read error.

This CDR3 spans 13 amino acids. CDR1 DFQATT and CDR2 SNEGSKA come from the germline V gene (reference sequence). These data were also reused for a study on T cells of mothers and their children. As that report states: With the M1S primer of the second PCR, sample barcodes and 2-4 random nucleotides were added.

The material sequenced was blood. The rearrangement joins TRBV20-1 to TRBJ1-3, with 7 bases aligning to TRBD1. The source is a boy aged 10-17 years in good health. The CDR3 DNA reads TGCAGTGCTAGGCGGGACAGCGACGGGAATAGGCATTTT. Its translation is CSARRDSDGNRHF.